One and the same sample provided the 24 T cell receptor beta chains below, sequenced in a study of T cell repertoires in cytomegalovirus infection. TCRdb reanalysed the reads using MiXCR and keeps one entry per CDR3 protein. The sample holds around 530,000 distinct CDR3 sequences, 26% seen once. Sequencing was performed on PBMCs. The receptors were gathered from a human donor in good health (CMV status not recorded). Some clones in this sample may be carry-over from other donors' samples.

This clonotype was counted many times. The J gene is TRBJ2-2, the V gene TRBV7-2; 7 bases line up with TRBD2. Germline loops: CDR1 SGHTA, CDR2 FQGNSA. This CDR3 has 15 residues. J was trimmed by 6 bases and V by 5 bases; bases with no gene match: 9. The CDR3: CASSPVREESGELFF. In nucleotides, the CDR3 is TGTGCCAGCAGCCCCGTCCGGGAGGAGTCCGGGGAGCTGTTTTTT. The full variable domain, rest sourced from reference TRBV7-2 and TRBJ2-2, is GAGVSQSPSNKVTEKGKDVELRCDPISGHTALYWYRQSLGQGLEFLIYFQGNSAPDKSGLPSDRFSAERTGGSVSTLTIQRTQQEDSAVYLCASSPVREESGELFFGEGSRLTVL.

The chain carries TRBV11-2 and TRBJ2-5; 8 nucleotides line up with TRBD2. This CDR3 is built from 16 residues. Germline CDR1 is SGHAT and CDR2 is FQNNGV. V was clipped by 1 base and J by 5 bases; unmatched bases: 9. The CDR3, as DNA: TGTGCCAGCAGCTTAGGAGCCAGCGGGAGTGGTGAGACCCAGTACTTC. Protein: CASSLGASGSGETQYF.

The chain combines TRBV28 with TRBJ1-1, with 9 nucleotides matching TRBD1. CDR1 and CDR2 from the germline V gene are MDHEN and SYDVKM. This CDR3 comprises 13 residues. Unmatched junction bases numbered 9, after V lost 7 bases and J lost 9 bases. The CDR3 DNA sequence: TGTGCCAGCACATCGGGACAGGGAAGGCAAGCTTTCTTT. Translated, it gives CASTSGQGRQAFF.

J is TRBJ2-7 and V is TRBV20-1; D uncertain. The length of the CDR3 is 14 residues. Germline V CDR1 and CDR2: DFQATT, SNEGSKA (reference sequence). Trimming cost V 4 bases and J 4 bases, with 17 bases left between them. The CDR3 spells CSATGPMLAYEQYF. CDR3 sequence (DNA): TGCAGTGCTACTGGTCCCATGTTGGCTTACGAGCAGTACTTC.

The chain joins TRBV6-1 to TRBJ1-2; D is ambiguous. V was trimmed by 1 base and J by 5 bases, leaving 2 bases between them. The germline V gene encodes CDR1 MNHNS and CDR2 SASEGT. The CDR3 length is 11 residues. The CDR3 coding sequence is TGTGCCAGCAGTGAAGGGTATGGCTACACCTTC. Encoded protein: CASSEGYGYTF.

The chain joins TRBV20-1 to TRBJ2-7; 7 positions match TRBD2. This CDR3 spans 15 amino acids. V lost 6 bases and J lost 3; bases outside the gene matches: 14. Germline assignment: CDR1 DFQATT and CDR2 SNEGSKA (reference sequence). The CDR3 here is CSAPRPGTGGYEQYF. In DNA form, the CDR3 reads TGCAGTGCCCCCCGGCCAGGGACGGGGGGCTACGAGCAGTACTTC.

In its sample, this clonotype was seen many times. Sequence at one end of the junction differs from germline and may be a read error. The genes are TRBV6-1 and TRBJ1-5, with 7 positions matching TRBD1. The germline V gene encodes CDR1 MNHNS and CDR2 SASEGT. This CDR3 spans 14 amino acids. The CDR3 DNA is TGTGCCAGCTGTGACAGGGTTGGCAATCAGCCCCAGCATTTT. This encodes CASCDRVGNQPQHF.

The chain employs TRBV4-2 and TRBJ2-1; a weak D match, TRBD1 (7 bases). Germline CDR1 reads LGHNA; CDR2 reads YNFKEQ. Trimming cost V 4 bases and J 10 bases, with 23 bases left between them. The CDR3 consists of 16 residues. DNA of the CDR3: TGTGCCAGCAGCCGAGTTACGGGAGAGGGGGCAGGGGAGCAGTTCTTC. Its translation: CASSRVTGEGAGEQFF.

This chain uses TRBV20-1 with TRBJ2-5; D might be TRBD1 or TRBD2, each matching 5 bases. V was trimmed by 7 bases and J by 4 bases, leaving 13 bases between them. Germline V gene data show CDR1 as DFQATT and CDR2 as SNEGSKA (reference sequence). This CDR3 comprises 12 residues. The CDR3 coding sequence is TGCAGTGGTTGGGGCGGAGGAGAGACCCAGTACTTC. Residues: CSGWGGGETQYF.

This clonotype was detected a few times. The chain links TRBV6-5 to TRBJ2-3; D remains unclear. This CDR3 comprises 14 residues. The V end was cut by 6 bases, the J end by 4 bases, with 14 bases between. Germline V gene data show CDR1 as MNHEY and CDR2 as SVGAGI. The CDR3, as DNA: TGTGCCAGCAGACGTAGCAGGAGCCCAGATACGCAGTATTTT. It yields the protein CASRRSRSPDTQYF.

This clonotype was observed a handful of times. CDR3 loop: CASQRDPDTQYF. The CDR3 DNA reads as TGTGCCAGCCAAAGGGATCCAGATACGCAGTATTTT. This chain connects TRBV12-3 or TRBV12-4 to TRBJ2-3; D gene uncertain. The CDR3 spans 12 residues. V was clipped by 8 bases and J by 4 bases, with 10 bases between them.

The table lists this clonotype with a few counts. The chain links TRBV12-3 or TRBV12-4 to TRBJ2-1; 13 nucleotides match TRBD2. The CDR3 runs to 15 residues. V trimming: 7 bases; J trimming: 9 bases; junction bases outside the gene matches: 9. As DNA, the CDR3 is TGTGCCAGCACTCGGACTAGCGGGAGTAGGGGTGAGCAGTTCTTC. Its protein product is CASTRTSGSRGEQFF.

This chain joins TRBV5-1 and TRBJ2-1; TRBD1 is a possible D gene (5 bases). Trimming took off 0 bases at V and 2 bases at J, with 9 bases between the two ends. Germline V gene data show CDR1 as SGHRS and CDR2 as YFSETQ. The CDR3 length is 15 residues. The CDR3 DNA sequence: TGCGCCAGCAGCTTGGAAGGGGTGCCCTACAATGAGCAGTTCTTC. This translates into CASSLEGVPYNEQFF.

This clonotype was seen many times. The CDR3 sequence is CASSSLSGRTYNEQFF. DNA of the CDR3: TGTGCCAGCAGCTCCCTTAGCGGGAGGACCTACAATGAGCAGTTCTTC. This chain uses TRBV7-9 with TRBJ2-1; 10 bases align to TRBD2. Germline CDR1 and CDR2: SEHNR and FQNEAQ (reference sequence). Trimming took 4 bases from V and 2 from J; bases not matched to a gene: 5. The CDR3 runs 16 residues.

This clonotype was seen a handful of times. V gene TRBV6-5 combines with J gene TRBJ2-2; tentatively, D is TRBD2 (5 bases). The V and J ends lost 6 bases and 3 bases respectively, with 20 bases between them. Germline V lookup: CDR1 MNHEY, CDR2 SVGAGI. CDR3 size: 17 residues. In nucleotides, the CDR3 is TGTGCCAGCAGCGACACCCTAGCCGTAGCTCACACCGGGGAGCTGTTTTTT. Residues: CASSDTLAVAHTGELFF.

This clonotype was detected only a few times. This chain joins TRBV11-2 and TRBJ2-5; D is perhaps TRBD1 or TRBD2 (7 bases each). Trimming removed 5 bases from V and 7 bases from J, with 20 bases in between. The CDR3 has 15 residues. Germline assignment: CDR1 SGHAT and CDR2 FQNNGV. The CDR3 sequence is CASSPVDREGGTQYF. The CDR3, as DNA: TGTGCCAGCAGCCCCGTCGACAGGGAGGGGGGGACCCAGTACTTC.

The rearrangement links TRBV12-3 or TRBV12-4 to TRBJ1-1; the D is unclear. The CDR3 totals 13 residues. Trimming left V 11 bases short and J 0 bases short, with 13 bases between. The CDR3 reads CAGTLDLNTEAFF. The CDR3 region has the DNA TGTGCCGGCACCCTTGACTTGAACACTGAAGCTTTCTTT.

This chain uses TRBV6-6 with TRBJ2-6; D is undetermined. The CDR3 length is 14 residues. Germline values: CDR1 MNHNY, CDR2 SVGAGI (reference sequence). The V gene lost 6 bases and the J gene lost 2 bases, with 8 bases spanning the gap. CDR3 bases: TGTGCCAGCAGCGGAAGTGCTGGGGCCAACGTCCTGACTTTC. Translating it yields CASSGSAGANVLTF.

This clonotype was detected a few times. CDR3 residues: CASSEAGPFISGNTIYF. CDR3 nucleotide sequence: TGTGCCAGCAGTGAAGCAGGGCCCTTTATTTCTGGAAACACCATATATTTT. This chain uses TRBV6-1 with TRBJ1-3; D call uncertain. CDR1 and CDR2 from the germline V gene are MNHNS and SASEGT. With 0 bases removed from V and 1 base from J, the gap between germline ends came to 13 bases. The CDR3 is made up of 17 amino acids.

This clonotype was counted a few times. The CDR3 DNA reads as TGTGCCAGCACCCCGACAGGGGGGTATGGTGAAGCTTTCTTT. Its translation is CASTPTGGYGEAFF. The chain links TRBV12-3 or TRBV12-4 to TRBJ1-1, with 9 bases identical to TRBD1. The ends lost 7 bases at V and 7 bases at J; junction bases unmatched: 10. The CDR3 contains 14 residues.

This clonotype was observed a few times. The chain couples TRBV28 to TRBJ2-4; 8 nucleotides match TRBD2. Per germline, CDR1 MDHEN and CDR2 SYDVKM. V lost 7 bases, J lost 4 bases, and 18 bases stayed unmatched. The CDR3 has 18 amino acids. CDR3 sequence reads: CASTGTGGERDWKNIQYF. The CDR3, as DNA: TGTGCCAGCACCGGAACGGGGGGGGAGAGGGACTGGAAAAACATTCAGTACTTC.

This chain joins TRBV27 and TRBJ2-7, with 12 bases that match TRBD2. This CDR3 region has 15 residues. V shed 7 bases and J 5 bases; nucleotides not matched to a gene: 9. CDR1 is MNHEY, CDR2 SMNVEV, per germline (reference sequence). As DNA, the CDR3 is TGTGCCAGCAAACCTCTAGCGGGAGGGTTCCACGAGCAGTACGTC. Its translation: CASKPLAGGFHEQYV.

The CDR3 here is CASSPLTGISRYYGYTF. The CDR3 DNA sequence: TGTGCCAGCAGCCCGTTAACCGGGATCTCTAGGTACTATGGCTACACCTTC. The chain has TRBV14 and TRBJ1-2; no reliable D call. This CDR3 is built from 17 residues. Germline V gene data show CDR1 as SGHDN and CDR2 as FVKESK. Trimming stripped 4 bases from V and 3 bases from J, with 21 bases between.

CDR3 residues: CASSQGRTGGTISYEQYF. In DNA form, the CDR3 reads TGCGCCAGCAGCCAAGGACGGACAGGAGGGACTATCTCCTACGAGCAGTACTTC. The rearrangement uses TRBV4-3 and TRBJ2-7; either TRBD1 or TRBD2 may fit D (7 bases each). This CDR3 contains 18 residues. The germline V gene encodes CDR1 LGHNA and CDR2 YSLEER. Trimming left V 1 base short and J 0 bases short, with 19 bases between.